This TCR beta chain was sequenced in a study of control samples from healthy donors and cancer patients. The protocol was immunoSEQ multiplex PCR, while the TCRdb copy is restricted to in-frame clones and leaves out a portion. The top ten clones hold about an eighth of a sample with tens of thousands of clones, 87% of them seen once. CDR3 length: 15 amino acids. J gave up 3 bases and V 4 bases, and 10 bases lay outside the gene matches. Germline CDR1 and CDR2: SGHNT and YYREEE (reference sequence). The clonotype was recovered from a man aged 55 to 70 with head and neck cancer. The chain employs TRBV5-4 and TRBJ2-7; 7 nucleotides agree with TRBD1. Source material: PBMCs. The CDR3 DNA sequence: TGTGCCAGCAGCCCAAGGACAGGTTTAAACTACGAGCAGTACTTC. Protein product: CASSPRTGLNYEQYF.